This TCR beta chain appears in the sequencing data of a study of molecular identifiers for immune sequencing clone quantification. Study outcomes and limitations: Naive cells had under 1% of molecules in clones above 20 RNA copies, effectors over 99%.

In this sample, this clonotype turned up once. Antigen unknown. A much larger clone lies a single base off, so this may be a read error. MiXCR, applied by TCRdb to the PCR reads, yields one record per CDR3 protein. Of around 460,000 distinct CDR3 sequences detected, about a fifth appear once; the ten largest clones hold about 0.78%. When naive CD8 T cells were sorted, they were gated as CD8+CD4-CCR7+CD45RA+. This clonotype was sampled from a human donor in good health. Some libraries in this study had Jurkat cell RNA spiked in. The sample was naive CD8+ T cells from blood, with Jurkat cell RNA spiked in. Subset indicated: FACS-sorted CD8+CD4-CCR7+CD45RA+ naive T cells.

CDR3 sequence reads: CASSEAGGDQPQHF. Here the CDR3 DNA reads TGTGCCAGCAGTGAAGCGGGGGGAGATCAGCCCCAGCATTTT. The chain carries TRBV2 and TRBJ1-5, with D possibly matching TRBD1 (5 bases). Germline loops: CDR1 SNHLY, CDR2 FYNNEI. The V end lost 0 bases, the J end lost 5 bases, and 8 bases lay between the germline ends. The CDR3 sequence is 14 residues long.